Listed below are T cell receptor beta chains from one sample, sequenced in a study of blood T cell repertoires in COVID-19. This table comes from immunoSEQ multiplex PCR, and its TCRdb copy is limited to in-frame clones, with some not included. Found here are some 150,000 clones, around 84% of them singletons; the top ten hold 8.2%. The sequenced material came from peripheral blood. These receptors all come from a woman aged 55-69 years with acute or convalescent COVID-19. Both conserved end residues are trimmed from each CDR3. Size is omitted from some rows. Given values are once, few, many or a class for expanded clones.

clone_size v_call cdr3_aa
few TRBV7-9 ASSLGSGRKQY
once TRBV9 ASSVVAPTNTGELF
- TRBV19 ASKTKLAGKLISNEQF
- TRBV27 ASSGTGGIGPGTQY
- TRBV21-1 ASSSLRQSSYEQY
- TRBV9 ASSPRTSGGAPRTDTQY
- TRBV7-9 ASSSTRGLDSYEQY
few TRBV5-1 ASSPGQGRYGYT
- TRBV14 ASSRFATGALIRTGELF
- TRBV6-6 ASSYARQPSGELF
- TRBV28 ASSRDRTYANTGELF
- TRBV5-1 ASSEQTGFHEQF
- TRBV28 ASSSRQGGYSNQPQH
- TRBV19 ASSLLPGQGAVSGYT
- TRBV27 ASARRASAGGGSYNSPLH
- TRBV7-6 ASSPTAGGQNIQY
- TRBV28 ASSLLIGEQY
- TRBV4-2 ASSQERGGNQPQH
- TRBV11-2 ASNPSGAVGELF
- TRBV28 ASSPPTPGNTEAF
- TRBV7-6 ASSLVVRGGAPDTQY
- TRBV5-1 ASSLAGSQGADTQY
- TRBV5-8 ASSPGIRSGKDTQY
- TRBV29-1 SVSTGVGQPQH
- TRBV7-9 ASSPLGGALRYNEQF
- TRBV7-9 ASSSGQGVGAF